Given below is one T cell receptor (beta chain) in context. This entry is derived from a study of T-cell reconstitution after alpha-beta-depleted transplantation in children. Unique molecular identifiers were used in preparing the TCRbeta library. A single record per CDR3 protein comes from TCRdb applying MiXCR to the PCR reads. The table lists about 360,000 distinct CDR3 sequences, roughly 13% of them singletons. V lost 5 bases and J 5 bases, leaving 16 bases between the germline ends. This CDR3 contains 15 residues. Germline V gives CDR1 MNHEY, CDR2 SVGEGT. The chain combines TRBV6-2 or TRBV6-3 with TRBJ1-5, with a weak D call TRBD1 (5 bases). The clonotype comes from a human donor who donated a stem cell graft to a child with Fanconi anemia. Sequencing was performed on PBMCs, taken from the stem cell graft. Here the CDR3 reads CASSTDGARHQPQHF. In nucleotides, the CDR3 is TGTGCCAGCAGTACAGACGGGGCCAGACATCAGCCCCAGCATTTT.